This TCR beta chain was identified during a study of T cell responses to AZD1222 COVID-19 vaccine. Study context: Analyses pooled second doses at about 4 or about 12 weeks.

Trimming stripped 5 bases from V and 5 bases from J, with 16 bases between. The CDR3 totals 16 residues. CDR1 and CDR2 from the germline V gene are SGHAT and FQNNGV. General study results and limits: Regions left unmutated in variants are reportedly the target of nearly half of spike-specific TCRs.

The table lists this clone with a few counts. Its specificity is not known. Clones were read by immunoSEQ multiplex PCR, and TCRdb kept only the in-frame ones, dropping some. The sample lists 90,000 to 150,000 clones; roughly 90% were seen once. This receptor was obtained from an adult in good health. The rearrangement uses TRBV11-2 and TRBJ1-6; D unresolved. Specimen: peripheral blood, collected on day 0 of AZD1222 vaccination. The CDR3 bases are TGTGCCAGCAGCATCGGGGTCCTGGGGAATAATTCACCCCTCCACTTT. Translating gives CASSIGVLGNNSPLHF.